This TCR beta chain was retrieved from a study of control samples from healthy donors and cancer patients. The CDR3 length is 15 residues. Germline V gene data show CDR1 as SNHLY and CDR2 as FYNNEI. With 1 base removed from V and 3 bases from J, the gap between germline ends came to 9 bases. Libraries were prepared by immunoSEQ multiplex PCR; TCRdb keeps only in-frame clonotypes and omits some of them. The repertoire holds about 51,000 clones, with 80% as singletons. Sequencing was done on a sample of blood. This sequence was found in a man between 65 and 85 years old in good health. The chain couples TRBV2 to TRBJ2-2; either TRBD1 or TRBD2 may fit D (6 bases each). CDR3 residues: CASSEGRGYTGELFF. In DNA, the CDR3 is TGTGCCAGCAGTGAAGGGAGGGGGTACACCGGGGAGCTGTTTTTT.